Listed below are T cell receptor beta chains from one sample, sequenced in a study of T-cell reconstitution after alpha-beta-depleted transplantation in children. Using its own MiXCR run on the PCR reads, TCRdb lists one record per CDR3 protein. Here the sample spans about half a million distinct CDR3 sequences, under 15% being singletons. The input for sequencing was PBMCs from the stem cell graft donor, taken from the stem cell graft. These receptors were obtained from a human donor who donated a stem cell graft to a child with combined immunodeficiency. The CDR3 runs from the conserved cysteine through the conserved F or W. Each record gives: CDR3 length, V gene, J gene, clone size, D gene, CDR3 protein, CDR3 DNA. The D gene is left open where the match is weak. The size field is filled for only some rows; it gives once, few, many or a size class.

14	TRBV20-1	TRBJ2-5	NA	TRBD2	CSASTSGGVRTQYF	TGCAGTGCTAGTACTAGCGGAGGTGTCCGGACCCAGTACTTC
13	TRBV12-3/TRBV12-4	TRBJ2-4	many	NA	CASSANAKNIQYF	TGTGCCAGCAGTGCAAACGCCAAAAACATTCAGTACTTC
13	TRBV2	TRBJ1-5	many	TRBD1	CASSQGAGQPQHF	TGTGCCAGCAGCCAGGGGGCAGGGCAGCCCCAGCATTTT
12	TRBV12-3/TRBV12-4	TRBJ1-1	many	NA	CASSLAGKKAFF	TGTGCCAGCAGCTTAGCGGGGAAGAAAGCTTTCTTT
16	TRBV7-9	TRBJ2-2	NA	TRBD2	CASTGRTSGRDRELFF	TGTGCCAGCACCGGACGGACTAGCGGAAGGGACCGGGAGCTGTTTTTT
13	TRBV10-3	TRBJ2-7	NA	NA	CAISAGTSYEQYF	TGTGCCATCAGTGCGGGAACCTCCTACGAGCAGTACTTC
21	TRBV24-1	TRBJ2-5	NA	NA	CGASYLTGTSDHKRIQETQYF	TGTGGGGCCAGTTATTTAACCGGGACTTCCGACCACAAGAGAATTCAAGAGACCCAGTACTTC
11	TRBV2	TRBJ2-3	many	NA	CASSTSDTQYF	TGTGCCAGCAGTACGAGTGATACGCAGTATTTT
16	TRBV4-3	TRBJ2-3	once	NA	CASSQVVPSSGDTQYF	TGCGCCAGCAGCCAAGTAGTCCCATCCTCGGGAGATACGCAGTATTTT
15	TRBV5-6	TRBJ2-7	NA	NA	CASSTLGRALGEQYF	TGTGCCAGCAGCACCTTGGGTCGGGCCCTAGGAGAGCAGTACTTC
15	TRBV10-3	TRBJ1-1	NA	NA	CAIRNPLGGATEAFF	TGTGCCATCAGAAACCCCCTCGGGGGCGCCACTGAAGCTTTCTTT
16	TRBV5-1	TRBJ2-1	few	TRBD2	CASSLVVSGSLNEQFF	TGCGCCAGCAGCTTGGTGGTTAGCGGGAGCCTCAATGAGCAGTTCTTC
15	TRBV11-2	TRBJ2-5	few	NA	CASSLAFGGQETQYF	TGTGCCAGCAGCTTAGCGTTCGGCGGGCAAGAGACCCAGTACTTC
13	TRBV25-1	TRBJ1-6	NA	NA	CASSYAYNSPLHF	TGTGCCAGCAGTTATGCTTATAATTCACCCCTCCACTTT
13	TRBV5-1	TRBJ2-1	many	NA	CASSWSERNEQFF	TGCGCCAGCAGCTGGTCCGAGCGAAATGAGCAGTTCTTC
19	TRBV5-1	TRBJ2-1	many	TRBD2	CASSLGPSGGSSSYNEQFF	TGCGCCAGCAGCTTGGGGCCTAGCGGGGGGTCGAGCTCCTACAATGAGCAGTTCTTC
11	TRBV2	TRBJ2-5	many	NA	CASSERETQYF	TGTGCCAGCAGTGAGAGGGAGACCCAGTACTTC
15	TRBV28	TRBJ2-7	NA	NA	CASSFSRGPRYEQYF	TGTGCCAGCAGTTTCTCCAGGGGTCCGCGCTACGAGCAGTACTTC
16	TRBV24-1	TRBJ2-1	many	TRBD2	CATSAGGGRASGEQFF	TGTGCCACCAGTGCCGGTGGGGGGAGGGCCAGCGGTGAGCAGTTCTTC
15	TRBV19	TRBJ1-3	NA	NA	CASSTGIYGRNTIYF	TGTGCCAGTAGTACAGGGATTTACGGGAGAAACACCATATATTTT
18	TRBV28	TRBJ2-3	few	TRBD1	CASSPTGVRGQTTDTQYF	TGTGCCAGCAGCCCGACAGGGGTGAGGGGGCAAACTACAGATACGCAGTATTTT
13	TRBV27	TRBJ2-3	NA	NA	CASSAHWADTQYF	TGTGCCAGCAGCGCCCATTGGGCAGATACGCAGTATTTT
13	TRBV27	TRBJ2-1	few	NA	CATGPAVYNEQFF	TGTGCCACTGGCCCAGCGGTCTACAATGAGCAGTTCTTC
11	TRBV12-3/TRBV12-4	TRBJ2-3	many	NA	CASSLSDTQYF	TGTGCCAGCAGCTTATCAGATACGCAGTATTTT
16	TRBV24-1	TRBJ2-2	NA	NA	CATSIPGDGGTGELFF	TGTGCCACCAGTATCCCGGGGGACGGAGGGACCGGGGAGCTGTTTTTT
14	TRBV2	TRBJ1-6	few	NA	CASGRGRLSSPLHF	TGTGCCAGCGGGCGCGGACGTCTAAGTTCACCCCTCCACTTT
21	TRBV21-1	TRBJ1-1	NA	NA	CASSPKGRDNLKLGPPTEAFF	TGTGCCAGCAGCCCTAAGGGGCGGGATAACCTGAAACTCGGACCCCCCACTGAAGCTTTCTTT
16	TRBV5-1	TRBJ2-1	many	NA	CASRTPREQGRFEQFF	TGCGCCAGCAGAACCCCCCGGGAACAGGGGAGGTTCGAGCAGTTCTTC
16	TRBV7-2	TRBJ2-1	many	TRBD1	CASSLDWTGTYNEQFF	TGTGCCAGCAGCTTAGACTGGACAGGCACTTACAATGAGCAGTTCTTC
18	TRBV5-1	TRBJ2-2	many	NA	CASSLDLSSGDYAGELFF	TGCGCCAGCAGCTTGGACCTAAGTTCAGGGGATTACGCCGGGGAGCTGTTTTTT
13	TRBV7-3	TRBJ2-7	NA	NA	CASSFVRESEQYF	TGTGCCAGCAGCTTCGTAAGGGAAAGCGAGCAGTACTTC
14	TRBV5-1	TRBJ2-1	few	NA	CASSLDRDFNEQFF	TGCGCCAGCAGCTTGGACAGGGACTTCAATGAGCAGTTCTTC
14	TRBV7-9	TRBJ2-3	few	NA	CASTPMDFTDTQYF	TGTGCCAGCACCCCGATGGATTTCACAGATACGCAGTATTTT
16	TRBV12-3/TRBV12-4	TRBJ2-3	many	NA	CASTPVFRTSTDTQYF	TGTGCCAGCACCCCCGTTTTTCGTACTAGCACAGATACGCAGTATTTT
14	TRBV27	TRBJ1-2	few	TRBD1	CASSLTGGANGYTF	TGTGCCAGCAGTCTGACAGGGGGCGCAAATGGCTACACCTTC
12	TRBV7-6	TRBJ1-6	few	NA	CASSLGLGPLHF	TGTGCCAGCAGCTTAGGTCTGGGACCCCTCCACTTT
17	TRBV7-9	TRBJ1-1	few	NA	CASSSTAWGDVNTEAFF	TGTGCCAGCAGCAGCACAGCCTGGGGGGACGTGAACACTGAAGCTTTCTTT
13	TRBV9	TRBJ2-3	few	NA	CASSVEVEDTQYF	TGTGCCAGCAGCGTAGAGGTAGAAGATACGCAGTATTTT
13	TRBV9	TRBJ1-5	few	NA	CASSVDDNQPQHF	TGTGCCAGCAGCGTAGATGACAATCAGCCCCAGCATTTT
13	TRBV12-3/TRBV12-4	TRBJ2-7	many	NA	CASSPDRPYEQYF	TGTGCCAGCAGCCCTGACAGGCCCTACGAGCAGTACTTC
13	TRBV7-9	TRBJ1-1	many	NA	CASSFRVSTEAFF	TGTGCCAGCAGCTTCAGGGTAAGCACTGAAGCTTTCTTT
15	TRBV12-3/TRBV12-4	TRBJ2-1	many	NA	CASSPWAGPGGEQFF	TGTGCCAGTTCCCCATGGGCAGGGCCAGGGGGGGAGCAGTTCTTC
16	TRBV29-1	TRBJ2-7	few	TRBD2	CSVAQGAGGRGREQYF	TGCAGCGTTGCGCAGGGAGCGGGAGGGCGGGGGCGCGAGCAGTACTTC
15	TRBV6-1	TRBJ1-4	few	NA	CASSEDGSTNEKLFF	TGTGCCAGCAGTGAGGACGGAAGCACTAATGAAAAACTGTTTTTT
15	TRBV5-1	TRBJ2-1	NA	TRBD1	CASSRSGTDNNEQFF	TGCGCCAGCAGCAGATCCGGGACAGACAACAATGAGCAGTTCTTC
15	TRBV24-1	TRBJ2-1	many	NA	CATSDKEFAYNEQFF	TGTGCCACCAGTGATAAGGAGTTTGCCTACAATGAGCAGTTCTTC
14	TRBV12-3/TRBV12-4	TRBJ2-2	many	NA	CASSLVGVAGELFF	TGTGCCAGCAGTTTGGTGGGAGTGGCCGGGGAGCTGTTTTTT
13	TRBV2	TRBJ2-4	few	NA	CASNGLAKNIQYF	TGTGCCAGCAATGGACTAGCCAAAAACATTCAGTACTTC
14	TRBV7-2	TRBJ2-7	NA	NA	CASSYRSATYEQYF	TGTGCCAGCAGCTATCGATCGGCCACCTACGAGCAGTACTTC
15	TRBV6-2/TRBV6-3	TRBJ2-1	NA	TRBD2	CASSYGTSGNNEQFF	TGTGCCAGCAGTTATGGGACTAGCGGGAACAATGAGCAGTTCTTC
15	TRBV12-3/TRBV12-4	TRBJ2-1	many	NA	CASSLNSVSPNEQFF	TGTGCCAGCAGTTTGAATTCGGTCTCTCCAAATGAGCAGTTCTTC
16	TRBV19	TRBJ2-7	few	NA	CASSIDVWGPDYEQYF	TGTGCCAGTAGTATAGATGTGTGGGGACCGGACTACGAGCAGTACTTC
15	TRBV20-1	TRBJ2-7	few	TRBD2	CSAKSPSGDTYEQYF	TGCAGTGCCAAGAGCCCTAGCGGGGACACCTACGAGCAGTACTTC
16	TRBV6-5	TRBJ2-7	NA	TRBD2	CASSFSGTSGTYEQYF	TGTGCCAGCAGTTTCTCTGGGACTAGCGGAACCTACGAGCAGTACTTC